This entry describes one T cell receptor (beta chain). The CDR3 sequence is 14 residues long. V was pared by 4 bases and J by 4 bases, with 5 bases of the junction left unmatched. The germline gives CDR1 SGHTS, CDR2 YDEGEE. The data originate from a study of blood T cell repertoires in COVID-19. Across the study: Italy, Spain and the United States were the sources of the convalescent and acute COVID-19 samples. T cells, B-cell-depleted T cells, or PBMCs supplied cDNA or gDNA.

Original analysis: Scientists estimated how many nucleated cells there were by amplifying reference gene primers. Profiled with immunoSEQ multiplex PCR; TCRdb holds only in-frame clones, not every one. From that table come the V and J calls and clone size; the DNA was used to work out D and trimming. The sample lists 150,000 to 200,000 clones, about 83% occurring once. The sequence was obtained from a human donor in a cohort sampled during active COVID-19. Sequenced material: peripheral blood. This chain connects TRBV5-8 to TRBJ2-1, with 7 bases fitting TRBD1. CDR3 loop: CASSPGQVYNEQFF. As DNA, the CDR3 is TGTGCCAGCAGCCCCGGACAGGTTTACAATGAGCAGTTCTTC.